This T cell receptor (beta chain) originates from a study of T cells in Graves' hyperthyroidism and ophthalmopathy. Trimming shortened V by 4 bases and J by 0 bases, and 7 bases separated the two germline ends. The length of the CDR3 is 14 residues. CDR1 and CDR2 from the germline V gene are MDHEN and SYDVKM. This clonotype showed up many times. Its target is not known. Amplified TCR beta CDR3 regions derived from RNA transcripts. First-round RT-PCR of the TCR CDR3 relied on the HTBI primer set. TCRdb re-derived calls from the multiplex PCR reads in MiXCR, one entry per CDR3 protein. The sample contains 250,000 to 300,000 distinct CDR3 sequences, roughly 15% of which appear only once. Each patient was aged 18 to 65 and had newly diagnosed hyperthyroidism of under 2 months' duration. Reasons for excluding patients were uncontrolled infection, other autoimmune disease, pregnancy or lactation. PBMCs stemmed from about 9.5 ml fresh peripheral blood.

General study results and limits: With a median lead of approximately six months before onset, the model predicted ophthalmopathy.

The sample consisted of blood. The chain employs TRBV28 and TRBJ1-3; D is uncertain. The sequence was obtained from a woman in her 30s with Graves' hyperthyroidism that later progressed to Graves' ophthalmopathy. CDR3 region: CASSSASSGNTIYF. The CDR3 nucleotides are TGTGCCAGCAGTTCAGCGAGCTCTGGAAACACCATATATTTT.